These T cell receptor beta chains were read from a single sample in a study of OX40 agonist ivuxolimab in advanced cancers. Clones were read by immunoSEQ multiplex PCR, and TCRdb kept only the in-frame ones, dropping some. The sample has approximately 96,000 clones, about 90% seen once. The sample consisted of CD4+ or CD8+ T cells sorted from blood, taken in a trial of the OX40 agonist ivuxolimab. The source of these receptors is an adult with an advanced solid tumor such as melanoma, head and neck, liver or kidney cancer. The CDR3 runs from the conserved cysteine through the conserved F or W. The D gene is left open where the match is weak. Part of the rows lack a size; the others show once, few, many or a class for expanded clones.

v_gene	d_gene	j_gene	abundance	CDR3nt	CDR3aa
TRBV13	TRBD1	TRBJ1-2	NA	TGTGCCAGCAGCCGAGGACAGGGAAGTATCTATGGCTACACCTTC	CASSRGQGSIYGYTF
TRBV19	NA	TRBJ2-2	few	TGTGCCAGTGGCCACGCAGTACCCACCGGGGAGCTGTTTTTT	CASGHAVPTGELFF
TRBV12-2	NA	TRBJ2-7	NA	TGTGCAAGTCGCTATGACGGGACAACCTACGAGCAGTACTTC	CASRYDGTTYEQYF
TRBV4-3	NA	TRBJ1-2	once	TGCGCCAGCACCCGGGGATTGTCCGGCGTCCTGGAGACGGGGGGCTACACCTTC	CASTRGLSGVLETGGYTF
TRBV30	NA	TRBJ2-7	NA	TGTGCCTGGAGCACTTCACTTAAGTACGAGCAGTACTTC	CAWSTSLKYEQYF
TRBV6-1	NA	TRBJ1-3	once	TGTGCCAGCAGTGATTACAGGGCAGGGAACACCATATATTTT	CASSDYRAGNTIYF
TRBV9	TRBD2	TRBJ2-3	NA	TGTGCCAGCAGCGTAGAGGGAGGGATTGCTGATACGCAGTATTTT	CASSVEGGIADTQYF
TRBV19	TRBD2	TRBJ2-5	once	TGTGCCAGTAGTCTCCGGACTAGCGGGACGACCCAGTACTTC	CASSLRTSGTTQYF
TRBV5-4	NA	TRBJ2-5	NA	TGTGCCAGCAGCCTGGGGGGAGGCGAGGAGACCCAGTACTTC	CASSLGGGEETQYF
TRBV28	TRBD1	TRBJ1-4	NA	TGTGCCAGCAGGGGAACGATATGGGACAGCGGTGAAAAACTGTTTTTT	CASRGTIWDSGEKLFF